The clone carrying this TCR beta chain was counted only a few times. The target antigen is unknown. Points from the study as a whole: The larger cohort examined one V-J beta rearrangement, not whole repertoires.

Via MiXCR, TCRdb re-called the 5' RACE reads, giving one row per CDR3 protein. The data show approximately 11,000 distinct CDR3 sequences, around 49% seen once. The germline gives CDR1 MGHRA, CDR2 YSYEKL. CDR3 length equals 15 residues. Trimming cost V 2 bases and J 8 bases, with 16 bases left between them. This TCR came from a female donor with breast cancer. V is TRBV4-1 and J is TRBJ2-1, with D possibly matching TRBD2 (5 bases). The sequencing sample was made of tumor-infiltrating naive CD4+ T cells sorted from the breast tumor. This sample's subset: naive CD4+ T cells, CD4+CD45RA+CD25-. The CDR3 here is CASSQPGILAYEQFF. In DNA, the CDR3 is TGCGCCAGCAGCCAACCCGGTATCCTAGCATATGAGCAGTTCTTC.